This T cell receptor (beta chain) was sequenced for a study of control samples from healthy donors and cancer patients. V was clipped by 7 bases and J by 0 bases; unmatched bases: 7. Germline V gives CDR1 MNHEY, CDR2 SVGAGI. The CDR3 runs 15 residues. This clone appeared a single time. Profiled with immunoSEQ multiplex PCR; TCRdb holds only in-frame clones, not every one. Altogether 150,000 to 200,000 clones are present, more than 90% being singletons, with the ten largest covering approximately 1.5%. The receptor was derived from a man aged 25 to 40 in good health. The sequencing input was blood. J is TRBJ2-3 and V is TRBV6-5; 7 bases line up with TRBD1. The chain's CDR3 is CASTDRASSTDTQYF. The CDR3 DNA follows: TGTGCCAGCACCGACAGGGCCTCTAGCACAGATACGCAGTATTTT.